The 5 T cell receptor beta chains presented below share a single source sample, sequenced in a study of human T cells and chemical hapten exposure. TCRdb analysed the RACE reads with MiXCR anew, one entry per CDR3 protein. The sample includes under 45,000 distinct CDR3 sequences, about a tenth of them seen just once. Documented time point: pre-sensitization, week 0. Documented treatment: therapeutic diphenylcyclopropenone sensitization with weekly scalp DPC. Sequencing started from total RNA isolated from unfractionated whole blood. Sequenced here: whole blood, sampled in connection with sensitization to the hapten diphenylcyclopropenone (DPC). These receptors were collected from a man between 45 and 60 years old with alopecia areata. Some clones in this sample may be carry-over from other donors' samples.

This clonotype came up a few times. The chain joins TRBV20-1 to TRBJ2-5, with 9 bases lining up with TRBD2. Germline-derived CDR1 and CDR2 are DFQATT and SNEGSKA (reference sequence). V was clipped by 2 bases and J by 1 base; unmatched bases: 5. The CDR3 consists of 15 residues. CDR3: CSARPQREAQETQYF. DNA of the CDR3: TGCAGTGCTAGACCTCAGCGGGAGGCCCAAGAGACCCAGTACTTC.

This clonotype was recorded at least ten times. V and J are TRBV13 and TRBJ2-5; tentatively, D is TRBD1 or TRBD2 (5 bases each). V was clipped by 5 bases and J by 5 bases, with 12 bases between them. Germline CDR1 reads PRHDT; CDR2 reads FYEKMQ (reference sequence). The CDR3 has 13 amino acids. This chain's CDR3 is CASSPGTLETQYF. CDR3 bases: TGTGCCAGCAGCCCAGGGACCTTGGAGACCCAGTACTTC.

This clonotype has ten or more counts. The chain joins TRBV5-1 to TRBJ2-7, with D possibly being TRBD2 (6 bases). The CDR3 runs to 15 residues. V was pared by 4 bases and J by 5 bases, with 19 bases between. Germline CDR1 and CDR2: SGHRS and YFSETQ. The CDR3 DNA reads TGCGCCAGCAGCCCGGAAGGAGGGGCCTGGGACGAGCAGTACTTC. Translated, it gives CASSPEGGAWDEQYF.

This clonotype came up a few times. The chain links TRBV20-1 to TRBJ1-5; D uncertain. The ends were cut back, 3 bases at V and 4 bases at J, with 7 bases in the middle. CDR1 and CDR2 from the germline V gene are DFQATT and SNEGSKA (reference sequence). The CDR3 is 12 residues long. In nucleotides, the CDR3 is TGCAGTGCTAGCTCCCGGAATCAGCCCCAGCATTTT. It encodes CSASSRNQPQHF.

This clonotype appeared many times. This rearrangement joins TRBV12-3 or TRBV12-4 to TRBJ1-4; no reliable D call. The CDR3 consists of 15 residues. The V and J ends lost 4 bases and 3 bases respectively, with 12 bases between them. CDR3 sequence reads: CASSSQRSANEKLFF. The CDR3 nucleotides are TGTGCCAGCAGTTCACAACGTTCGGCTAATGAAAAACTGTTTTTT.